Each of the 29 T cell receptor beta chains below was sequenced from the same sample in a study of human T cells and chemical hapten exposure. The time point: patch test 2, 6 weeks after DPC sensitization. As for treatment: therapeutic diphenylcyclopropenone sensitization with weekly scalp DPC. TCRdb re-analysed the RACE reads in MiXCR, keeping a single row per CDR3 protein. The table shows tens of thousands of distinct CDR3 sequences, with roughly 9.4% occurring only once. This specimen consisted of whole blood, obtained in connection with sensitization to the hapten diphenylcyclopropenone (DPC). The receptors stem from a man aged 25-45 years with alopecia areata. Some clones in this sample may be carry-over from other donors' samples.

The chain joins TRBV7-6 to TRBJ2-3; perhaps TRBD2 as D (6 bases). V lost 2 bases to trimming and J lost 1 base, with 10 bases between them. Germline CDR1 SGHVS, CDR2 FNYEAQ. This CDR3 has 15 residues. The CDR3 nucleotides read TGTGCCAGCAGCTTACGCGGGGACCGCACAGATACGCAGTATTTT. Translated, it gives CASSLRGDRTDTQYF.

The chain is built from TRBV3-1 and TRBJ1-4; unclear D gene. The V and J ends lost 4 bases and 8 bases respectively, with 11 bases between them. In germline, CDR1 is LGHDT, CDR2 YNNKEL (reference sequence). The CDR3 contains 13 residues. The CDR3 region is CASSPVRGEKLFF. CDR3 DNA: TGTGCCAGCAGCCCAGTGCGTGGGGAAAAACTGTTTTTT.

This clonotype was seen ten or more times. The chain links TRBV12-3 or TRBV12-4 to TRBJ2-5; tentatively, D is TRBD1 (6 bases). This CDR3 region has 14 residues. The V gene lost 3 bases and the J gene lost 0 bases, with 8 bases spanning the gap. The CDR3: CASSFGQNQETQYF. The CDR3 region has the DNA TGTGCCAGCAGTTTTGGACAGAACCAAGAGACCCAGTACTTC.

This clonotype was recorded at least ten times. V usage is TRBV2 and J usage is TRBJ2-3, with 12 nucleotides matching TRBD2. Germline trimming cut 3 bases from V and 7 bases from J; bases unmatched to any gene: 5. CDR1 and CDR2 from the germline V gene are SNHLY and FYNNEI. The CDR3 runs to 15 residues. CDR3 protein: CASSDLAGGPYTQYF. The CDR3 DNA sequence: TGTGCCAGCAGTGACCTAGCGGGAGGGCCATATACGCAGTATTTT.

This clonotype turned up a few times. The chain's CDR3 is CASSFPSTGSILTPLQETQYF. Written as DNA, the CDR3 is TGTGCCAGCAGTTTCCCATCGACAGGATCGATCTTAACCCCTCTCCAAGAGACCCAGTACTTC. This chain joins TRBV12-3 or TRBV12-4 and TRBJ2-5, with a possible D match to TRBD1 (6 bases). V shed 3 bases and J shed 1 base, with 30 bases lying between them. This CDR3 is 21 amino acids long.

The chain links TRBV29-1 to TRBJ1-2; D is possibly TRBD1 (5 bases). The CDR3 has 11 residues. From germline, CDR1 is SQVTM and CDR2 ANQGSEA. Trimming took off 2 bases at V and 8 bases at J, with 9 bases between the two ends. The CDR3 region is CSVEQGGGYTF. The CDR3 region has the DNA TGCAGCGTTGAACAGGGTGGCGGCTACACCTTC.

The J gene is TRBJ1-1, the V gene TRBV30; no firm D call. The germline CDR1 and CDR2 sequences are GTSNPN and SVGIG (reference sequence). V lost 1 base, J lost 3 bases, and 3 bases lay in between. This CDR3 contains 11 residues. The CDR3 reads CAWSGYTEAFF. The CDR3 bases are TGTGCCTGGAGTGGCTACACTGAAGCTTTCTTT.

The V and J genes are TRBV6-5 and TRBJ1-5, with 7 bases lining up with TRBD1. V was pared by 5 bases and J by 4 bases, with 11 bases of the junction left unmatched. The CDR3 has 16 residues. CDR1 and CDR2 (germline): MNHEY, SVGAGI. The DNA for the CDR3 is TGTGCCAGCAGTCCGACAGGGATAACTTCAAATCAGCCCCAGCATTTT. It is translated as CASSPTGITSNQPQHF.

This clonotype has at least ten counts. The chain uses TRBV11-2 and TRBJ2-1; no clear D gene. Trimming cost V 0 bases and J 6 bases, with 6 bases left between them. CDR3 length: 13 amino acids. CDR1 is SGHAT, CDR2 FQNNGV, per germline. The CDR3, as DNA: TGTGCCAGCAGCTTAGACGGAAGCAATGAGCAGTTCTTC. Translating gives CASSLDGSNEQFF.

The gene calls are TRBV11-2 and TRBJ2-1, with 9 bases that match TRBD2. V lost 3 bases to trimming and J lost 4 bases; unmatched junction nucleotides: 4. CDR3 length equals 15 residues. Germline values: CDR1 SGHAT, CDR2 FQNNGV. The CDR3 spells CASSFGRGGYNEQFF. CDR3 nucleotides: TGTGCCAGCAGCTTTGGGCGGGGGGGATACAATGAGCAGTTCTTC.

Ten or more counts support this clonotype. The J gene is TRBJ1-3, the V gene TRBV7-2; D is ambiguous. This CDR3 comprises 11 residues. Trimming cost V 10 bases and J 9 bases, with 13 bases left between them. Germline V gene data show CDR1 as SGHTA and CDR2 as FQGNSA. The CDR3 DNA sequence: TGTGCCACCCTTGACCTGGGCACCATATATTTT. This translates into CATLDLGTIYF.

This clonotype was observed a handful of times. The genes are TRBV6-2 or TRBV6-3 and TRBJ2-3; D possibly corresponds to TRBD2 (5 bases). The germline gives CDR1 MNHEY, CDR2 SVGEGT. The CDR3 is 13 amino acids. The V and J ends lost 2 bases and 4 bases respectively, with 7 bases between them. CDR3 sequence: CASSYEGADTQYF. CDR3 coding DNA: TGTGCCAGCAGTTACGAGGGCGCAGATACGCAGTATTTT.

This clonotype was seen ten or more times. J is TRBJ2-1 and V is TRBV19; 11 bases align to TRBD2. From germline, CDR1 is LNHDA and CDR2 SQIVND (reference sequence). The CDR3 consists of 17 residues. The V and J ends lost 3 bases and 7 bases, in that order; junction bases with no gene match: 11. The CDR3: CASSIHWITSGRNEQFF. Here the CDR3 DNA reads TGTGCCAGTAGTATCCACTGGATTACTAGCGGGAGAAATGAGCAGTTCTTC.

Ten or more counts support this clonotype. The V call is TRBV11-2, the J call TRBJ2-1; 10 positions agree with TRBD2. CDR3 length: 14 amino acids. The V gene end was trimmed by 4 bases and the J gene end by 4 bases; junction bases not matched to a gene: 1. The V gene's germline CDR1 is SGHAT and CDR2 FQNNGV. CDR3 nucleotide sequence: TGTGCCAGCAGCTCTAGCGGGGGTTACAATGAGCAGTTCTTC. Encoded protein: CASSSSGGYNEQFF.

The J gene is TRBJ1-6, the V gene TRBV3-1; D is perhaps TRBD1 (6 bases). Germline loops: CDR1 LGHDT, CDR2 YNNKEL (reference sequence). The V end was cut by 1 base, the J end by 5 bases, with 9 bases between. The CDR3 extends over 15 amino acids. The CDR3 sequence is CASSQGTVNNSPLHF. CDR3 coding DNA: TGTGCCAGCAGCCAAGGGACAGTAAATAATTCACCCCTCCACTTT.

The chain joins TRBV6-2 or TRBV6-3 to TRBJ2-3; 10 bases fit TRBD2. The CDR3 contains 15 residues. After removal of 6 bases from V and 3 bases from J, the junction contained 6 bases not matched to a gene. CDR1 is MNHEY and CDR2 is SVGEGT in the germline V gene. The CDR3 is CASRPGLARTDTQYF. The CDR3 nucleotides read TGTGCCAGCAGACCGGGACTAGCGAGGACAGATACGCAGTATTTT.

This clonotype has at least ten counts. The rearrangement joins TRBV7-9 to TRBJ2-7; D possibly corresponds to TRBD1 (7 bases). V lost 4 bases, J lost 4 bases, and 11 bases lay in between. This CDR3 has 13 residues. Germline values: CDR1 SEHNR, CDR2 FQNEAQ (reference sequence). The CDR3 sequence: CASSSTGTYEQYF. The CDR3 coding sequence is TGTGCCAGCAGCTCGACAGGGACTTACGAGCAGTACTTC.

This sequence joins TRBV27 and TRBJ2-3; possibly TRBD1 for D (6 bases). The CDR3 consists of 12 residues. Germline lookup yields CDR1 MNHEY and CDR2 SMNVEV (reference sequence). V lost 4 bases and J 7 bases, leaving 9 bases between the germline ends. For the CDR3, the DNA is TGTGCCAGCAGTTCCCAGGGGAATACGCAGTATTTT. Its protein product is CASSSQGNTQYF.

A few counts support this clonotype. This rearrangement joins TRBV27 to TRBJ1-5; TRBD1 might be the D (5 bases). The V gene lost 6 bases and the J gene lost 9 bases, with 15 bases spanning the gap. Germline V gene sequence: CDR1 MNHEY, CDR2 SMNVEV (reference sequence). The CDR3 runs 13 residues. The DNA for the CDR3 is TGTGCCAGCAGCCCGGGGGACGGCCGGCCCCAGCATTTT. It translates to CASSPGDGRPQHF.

This clonotype was seen at least ten times. The chain couples TRBV6-5 to TRBJ1-3, with 7 bases matching TRBD1. The CDR3 spans 13 residues. Per the germline V gene, CDR1 is MNHEY and CDR2 is SVGAGI. Losses at the gene ends were 8 bases for V and 2 bases for J; bases not matched to a gene: 3. CDR3 nucleotides: TGTGCCAGCTCAGGGGGGACTGGAAACACCATATATTTT. Translating gives CASSGGTGNTIYF.

Only a few counts were recorded for this clonotype. This chain joins TRBV2 and TRBJ2-5, with unresolved D. Per the germline V gene, CDR1 is SNHLY and CDR2 is FYNNEI. Trimming shortened V by 3 bases and J by 2 bases, and 7 bases separated the two germline ends. This CDR3 has 13 amino acids. CDR3 sequence reads: CASSEGQQETQYF. The DNA for the CDR3 is TGTGCCAGCAGTGAGGGTCAGCAAGAGACCCAGTACTTC.

This clonotype was counted many times. The rearrangement uses TRBV7-9 and TRBJ2-1; D might be TRBD2 (6 bases). The CDR3 is made up of 16 amino acids. Germline CDR1 is SEHNR and CDR2 is FQNEAQ (reference sequence). Trimming removed 0 bases from V and 0 bases from J, with 9 bases in between. The CDR3 is CASSLAGTSSYNEQFF. The CDR3 DNA sequence: TGTGCCAGCAGCTTAGCGGGGACTTCCTCCTACAATGAGCAGTTCTTC.

CDR3 in DNA: TGCGCCAGCAGCGAGGGGACTAGCGGGAGCAATGAGCAGTTCTTC. Translated, it gives CASSEGTSGSNEQFF. The chain employs TRBV5-1 and TRBJ2-1, with 14 bases aligning to TRBD2. CDR1 is SGHRS, CDR2 YFSETQ, per germline. The CDR3 is 15 amino acids. Germline trimming cut 4 bases from V and 6 bases from J; bases unmatched to any gene: 3.

In this sample, this clonotype turned up many times. This chain links TRBV14 with TRBJ2-7; D is possibly TRBD1 (6 bases). Germline V gene sequence: CDR1 SGHDN, CDR2 FVKESK. CDR3 size: 14 residues. The V gene lost 3 bases and the J gene lost 1 base, with 10 bases spanning the gap. The CDR3 spells CASSHEGTSYEQYF. In DNA form, the CDR3 reads TGTGCCAGCAGCCATGAGGGGACATCCTACGAGCAGTACTTC.

The rearrangement joins TRBV4-3 to TRBJ2-7, with 7 bases identical to TRBD2. The germline V gene has CDR1 LGHNA and CDR2 YSLEER. The CDR3 consists of 17 residues. V trimming: 1 base; J trimming: 6 bases; junction bases outside the gene matches: 15. The CDR3 region is CASSQVLGSGEPSEQYF. The CDR3 region has the DNA TGCGCCAGCAGCCAAGTCCTAGGGAGCGGGGAACCTTCCGAGCAGTACTTC.

This chain links TRBV29-1 with TRBJ1-1, with TRBD1 as a possible D gene (5 bases). The V gene's germline CDR1 is SQVTM and CDR2 ANQGSEA. The CDR3 has 15 amino acids. V lost 6 bases, J lost 5 bases, and 22 bases lay in between. DNA for the CDR3: TGCAGCGTGGGAGGAGGGGCGAATTTGGGGACTGAAGCTTTCTTT. The encoded protein is CSVGGGANLGTEAFF.

Only a few counts were recorded for this clonotype. DNA of the CDR3: TGTGCCAGCAGTTCCTCCGGACAGAAACAGTTCTTC. Translated: CASSSSGQKQFF. The J gene is TRBJ2-1, the V gene TRBV6-2 or TRBV6-3; D possibly corresponds to TRBD1 (6 bases). CDR3 length: 12 residues. Trimming pared 4 bases from V and 13 bases from J, leaving 14 bases between. From germline, CDR1 is MNHEY and CDR2 SVGEGT.

This clonotype has more than one count but fewer than ten. This rearrangement joins TRBV19 to TRBJ1-1, with D tentatively TRBD1 (6 bases). V was cut by 7 bases and J by 3 bases, with 24 bases left in between. This CDR3 is 17 amino acids long. Per germline, CDR1 LNHDA and CDR2 SQIVND (reference sequence). The CDR3 DNA is TGTGCCAGTACCAAAACCCAAAGCGGGGGCCTCTACACTGAAGCTTTCTTT. It is translated as CASTKTQSGGLYTEAFF.

This clonotype was recorded many times. In DNA form, the CDR3 reads TGTGCCAGCAGCTTACCGGTGACAGGGCTCGAAGCTTTCTTT. This codes for CASSLPVTGLEAFF. The chain employs TRBV7-9 and TRBJ1-1, with 7 positions matching TRBD1. Per the germline V gene, CDR1 is SEHNR and CDR2 is FQNEAQ (reference sequence). The CDR3 spans 14 residues. The V segment lost 2 bases and the J segment 8 bases; nucleotides outside the gene matches: 8.